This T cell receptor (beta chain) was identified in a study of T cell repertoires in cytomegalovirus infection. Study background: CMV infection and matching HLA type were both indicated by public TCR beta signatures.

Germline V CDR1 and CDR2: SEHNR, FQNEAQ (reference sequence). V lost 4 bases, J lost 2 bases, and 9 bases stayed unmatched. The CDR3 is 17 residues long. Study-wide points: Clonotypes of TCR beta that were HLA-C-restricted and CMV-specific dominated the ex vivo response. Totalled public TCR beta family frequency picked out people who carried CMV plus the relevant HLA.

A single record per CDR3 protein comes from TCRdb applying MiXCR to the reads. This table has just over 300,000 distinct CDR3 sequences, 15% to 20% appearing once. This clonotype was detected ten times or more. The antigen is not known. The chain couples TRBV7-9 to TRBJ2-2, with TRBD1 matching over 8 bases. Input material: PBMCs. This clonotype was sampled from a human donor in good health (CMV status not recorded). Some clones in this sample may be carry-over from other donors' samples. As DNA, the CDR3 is TGTGCCAGCAGCTATCGACCGGGACAGGCAAACACCGGGGAGCTGTTTTTT. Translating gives CASSYRPGQANTGELFF.